This T cell receptor beta chain was recorded in a study of glioma-infiltrating T cells after dendritic cell vaccination. The trim removed 4 bases at V and 8 bases at J, leaving 5 bases unmatched. Germline V gene lookup returns CDR1 WNHNN and CDR2 SYGVQD (reference sequence). The CDR3 has 15 residues. Profiled with immunoSEQ multiplex PCR; TCRdb holds only in-frame clones, not every one. The data show approximately 64,000 clones, with around four fifths seen just once and about 10% held by the top ten. The clonotype originates from a human donor with glioblastoma. The specimen was blood, collected before dendritic cell vaccination. The rearrangement joins TRBV10-1 to TRBJ2-1; TRBD2 matches 13 bases. CDR3 loop: CASSAVGLAGDEQFF. The CDR3 nucleotides are TGCGCCAGCAGTGCGGTAGGACTAGCGGGGGATGAGCAGTTCTTC.